A single sample gave rise to the 8 T cell receptor beta chains below, sequenced in a study of T-cell memory formation after mild COVID-19. TCRdb processed the 5' RACE reads anew with MiXCR; each CDR3 protein has one entry. The sample lists just under 50,000 distinct CDR3 sequences; less than 15% were seen once. Sequenced: PBMCs or a T cell subset sorted from them (not recorded which). These receptor sequences come from a man between 18 and 29 years old who had mild COVID-19 (a few samples of this study predate the infection). Cell type and time point are not known.

This clonotype is a singleton in its sample. V usage is TRBV4-2 and J usage is TRBJ2-3, with D unresolved. Germline V gene data show CDR1 as LGHNA and CDR2 as YNFKEQ. Trimming stripped 0 bases from V and 7 bases from J, with 11 bases between. This CDR3 comprises 14 residues. CDR3 region: CASSQEVQGNTQYF. In DNA, the CDR3 is TGTGCCAGCAGCCAAGAGGTCCAAGGAAATACGCAGTATTTT.

This rearrangement joins TRBV6-6 to TRBJ1-2; TRBD1 is a possible D gene (6 bases). The CDR3 length is 15 residues. V was shortened by 7 bases and J by 0 bases, with 15 bases between the two germline ends. Germline-derived CDR1 and CDR2 are MNHNY and SVGAGI (reference sequence). DNA for the CDR3: TGTGCCAGCACCCCGAACCGGGACACTAACTATGGCTACACCTTC. Its protein is CASTPNRDTNYGYTF.

In its sample, this clonotype ranks as medium-sized. The chain is built from TRBV7-9 and TRBJ2-7; no clear D. Trimming took 6 bases from V and 4 from J, leaving 7 bases between them. Per the germline V gene, CDR1 is SEHNR and CDR2 is FQNEAQ (reference sequence). The CDR3 is 11 amino acids. The CDR3 sequence: CASSNRYEQYF. In DNA form, the CDR3 reads TGTGCCAGCAGTAACCGTTACGAGCAGTACTTC.

This clonotype was found many times. The rearrangement joins TRBV18 to TRBJ2-1; tentative D call: TRBD1 (5 bases). Trimming removed 3 bases at V and 7 bases at J, with 16 bases between. Germline values: CDR1 KGHSH, CDR2 LQKENI. The CDR3 is 15 residues long. DNA of the CDR3: TGTGCCAGCTCACCGCGGACACCTCCCGGGAATGAGCAGTTCTTC. This codes for CASSPRTPPGNEQFF.

The chain joins TRBV7-2 to TRBJ1-2; D call uncertain. CDR1 is SGHTA, CDR2 FQGNSA, per germline. This CDR3 region has 13 residues. V lost 5 bases and J 5 bases, leaving 12 bases between the germline ends. Here the CDR3 DNA reads TGTGCCAGCAGCCCGTCGAACCTTTATGGCTACACCTTC. Translation gives CASSPSNLYGYTF.

The rearrangement uses TRBV20-1 and TRBJ1-5, with D unclear. Per germline, CDR1 DFQATT and CDR2 SNEGSKA (reference sequence). This CDR3 region has 12 residues. V was clipped by 5 bases and J by 3 bases, with 8 bases between them. Written as DNA, the CDR3 is TGCAGTGCTCCCGTCCCCAATCAGCCCCAGCATTTT. Amino acids: CSAPVPNQPQHF.

This clonotype was counted at least ten times. J is TRBJ2-2 and V is TRBV20-1, with unresolved D. Germline CDR1 and CDR2: DFQATT and SNEGSKA (reference sequence). Deletions cut 4 bases from V and 5 bases from J, with 11 bases between. CDR3 length: 13 residues. CDR3 amino acids: CSANPQRTGELFF. CDR3 DNA: TGCAGTGCTAATCCGCAACGGACCGGGGAGCTGTTTTTT.

The V and J genes are TRBV5-6 and TRBJ2-7; 8 positions agree with TRBD2. Per the germline V gene, CDR1 is SGHDT and CDR2 is YYEEEE. V trimming: 6 bases; J trimming: 2 bases; junction bases outside the gene matches: 7. The CDR3 length is 14 residues. CDR3 nucleotides: TGTGCCAGCAATAACGGGGGGGGCCCCTACGAGCAGTACTTC. Translating it yields CASNNGGGPYEQYF.